The 28 T cell receptor beta chains reported below all come from one sample, sequenced in a study of early T cells in non-severe SARS-CoV-2 infection. TCRdb re-called the 5' RACE reads with MiXCR, one entry per CDR3 protein. The sample has tens of thousands of distinct CDR3 sequences; less than 15% are singletons. The sample was whole blood. The receptor source for this set is an adult who was a healthcare worker with PCR-confirmed SARS-CoV-2 infection or an uninfected control (not recorded which).

The chain combines TRBV5-1 with TRBJ2-2; D uncertain. Germline CDR1 is SGHRS and CDR2 is YFSETQ. Trimming shortened V by 0 bases and J by 1 base, and 10 bases separated the two germline ends. This CDR3 comprises 16 residues. The DNA for the CDR3 is TGCGCCAGCAGCTTGGCCAGGTGGGGGAACACCGGGGAGCTGTTTTTT. Its protein product is CASSLARWGNTGELFF.

The gene calls are TRBV20-1 and TRBJ1-1; TRBD1 matches at 8 bases. Looked up from germline, CDR1 is DFQATT and CDR2 is SNEGSKA (reference sequence). The CDR3 length is 13 residues. J lost 5 bases, V lost 7 bases, and 9 bases had no gene match. CDR3 sequence reads: CSDSPQGATEAFF. As DNA, the CDR3 is TGCAGTGATTCCCCCCAGGGGGCAACTGAAGCTTTCTTT.

As concerns this clonotype: The junction departs from the called germline gene at one end, perhaps through a read error. CDR3 protein: CAISQGQGNGYIF. The CDR3 DNA reads as TGTGCCATCAGCCAAGGACAGGGGAATGGCTACATCTTC. This chain uses TRBV10-3 with TRBJ1-2; TRBD1 matches at 9 bases. CDR3 length: 13 amino acids. Germline assignment: CDR1 ENHRY and CDR2 SYGVKD.

This rearrangement joins TRBV11-2 to TRBJ2-7, with TRBD1 identical over 11 bases. Trimming took 5 bases from V and 8 from J; bases not matched to a gene: 8. Germline-derived CDR1 and CDR2 are SGHAT and FQNNGV. CDR3 length equals 14 residues. The CDR3 region is CASSKEGTGGKQYF. The CDR3 nucleotides read TGTGCCAGCAGCAAGGAGGGGACAGGGGGAAAGCAGTACTTC.

This clonotype appeared many times. The chain carries TRBV3-1 and TRBJ1-6; D perhaps matches TRBD1 (5 bases). The CDR3 contains 15 residues. In germline, CDR1 is LGHDT, CDR2 YNNKEL (reference sequence). V lost 0 bases and J lost 14, with 17 bases in between. DNA of the CDR3: TGTGCCAGCAGCCAAGACCAGGCACGGGGCAGAGCCCTCCACTTT. Translating it yields CASSQDQARGRALHF.

The table lists this clonotype with a few counts. This chain links TRBV28 with TRBJ1-5; no reliable D call. This CDR3 comprises 11 residues. The V gene's germline CDR1 is MDHEN and CDR2 SYDVKM. With 6 bases removed from V and 3 bases from J, the gap between germline ends came to 3 bases. The CDR3, as DNA: TGTGCCAGCAGCCTCAATCAGCCCCAGCATTTT. Its protein is CASSLNQPQHF. Based on the CDR3 plus reference TRBV28 and TRBJ1-5, the full variable domain is DVKVTQSSRYLVKRTGEKVFLECVQDMDHENMFWYRQDPGLGLRLIYFSYDVKMKEKGDIPEGYSVSREKKERFSLILESASTNQTSMYLCASSLNQPQHFGDGTRLSIL.

The rearrangement joins TRBV12-3 or TRBV12-4 to TRBJ1-1; D ambiguous. V was shortened by 3 bases and J by 5 bases, with 13 bases between the two germline ends. The CDR3 is 14 amino acids. CDR3 in amino acids: CASSLSSPGTEAFF. The CDR3 DNA reads as TGTGCCAGCAGTTTGAGCTCCCCTGGTACTGAAGCTTTCTTT.

The chain combines TRBV19 with TRBJ2-7, with 8 nucleotides matching TRBD1. Germline V CDR1 and CDR2: LNHDA, SQIVND (reference sequence). The CDR3 is made up of 12 amino acids. J was trimmed by 8 bases and V by 4 bases; bases with no gene match: 4. The DNA for the CDR3 is TGTGCCAGTAGTACCACAGGGGGACAGCAGTACTTC. As protein: CASSTTGGQQYF.

The chain joins TRBV29-1 to TRBJ1-2, with D possibly matching TRBD1 (5 bases). From germline, CDR1 is SQVTM and CDR2 ANQGSEA. This CDR3 spans 12 amino acids. Trimming removed 4 bases at V and 4 bases at J, with 10 bases between. The CDR3 nucleotides are TGCAGCGTTGGGCCAGGGACCTATGGCTACACCTTC. Translated, it gives CSVGPGTYGYTF.

This clonotype was recorded a few times. CDR3 DNA: TGCAGCGAGACAGGGGGCGCTTACAATGAGCAGTTCTTC. It codes for CSETGGAYNEQFF. The V gene is TRBV20-1, the J gene TRBJ2-1, with 10 bases matching TRBD1. The length of the CDR3 is 13 residues. Germline-derived CDR1 and CDR2 are DFQATT and SNEGSKA (reference sequence).

In this sample, this clonotype turned up a few times. V is TRBV12-3 or TRBV12-4 and J is TRBJ1-6, with D uncertain. V was pared by 4 bases and J by 9 bases, with 7 bases between. CDR3 length: 12 residues. The CDR3 region has the DNA TGTGCCAGCAGTTCCATGGGTTCACCCCTCCACTTT. It yields the protein CASSSMGSPLHF.

V is TRBV29-1 and J is TRBJ2-3; no reliable D call. Per germline, CDR1 SQVTM and CDR2 ANQGSEA. V lost 4 bases to trimming and J lost 1 base, with 12 bases between them. The CDR3 runs to 14 residues. CDR3 loop: CSVVVAIGTDTQYF. The DNA for the CDR3 is TGCAGCGTTGTTGTGGCTATTGGCACAGATACGCAGTATTTT.

The chain has TRBV2 and TRBJ2-3, with D possibly being TRBD1 (5 bases). V was clipped by 6 bases and J by 6 bases, with 19 bases between them. Germline CDR1 is SNHLY and CDR2 is FYNNEI. The CDR3 length is 15 residues. CDR3 region: CASSQPGATDDTQYF. The DNA for the CDR3 is TGTGCCAGCAGCCAACCTGGGGCTACCGACGATACGCAGTATTTT.

The chain combines TRBV11-2 with TRBJ1-1; D is perhaps TRBD1 (5 bases). The CDR3 length is 13 residues. The V and J ends lost 2 bases and 5 bases respectively, with 9 bases between them. Germline V gives CDR1 SGHAT, CDR2 FQNNGV. CDR3 DNA: TGTGCCAGCAGCTTACATGGGGGTACTGAAGCTTTCTTT. As protein: CASSLHGGTEAFF. Full variable domain (remainder filled in from reference TRBV11-2 and TRBJ1-1): EAGVAQSPRYKIIEKRQSVAFWCNPISGHATLYWYQQILGQGPKLLIQFQNNGVVDDSQLPKDRFSAERLKGVDSTLKIQPAKLEDSAVYLCASSLHGGTEAFFGQGTRLTVV.

This clonotype has at least ten counts. V and J are TRBV6-6 and TRBJ2-7, with 7 bases matching TRBD2. Unmatched junction bases numbered 6, after V lost 4 bases and J lost 6 bases. The CDR3 is made up of 13 amino acids. CDR1 MNHNY and CDR2 SVGAGI come from the germline V gene (reference sequence). The CDR3 loop is CASSLGGEIEQYF. In DNA form, the CDR3 reads TGTGCCAGCAGTTTGGGGGGGGAGATCGAGCAGTACTTC.

This clonotype appeared many times. This chain connects TRBV28 to TRBJ2-7; TRBD1 matches 7 bases. The germline gives CDR1 MDHEN, CDR2 SYDVKM. Trimming cost V 6 bases and J 2 bases; bases outside gene matches: 4. CDR3 length: 13 residues. The CDR3 protein is CASRGDRAYEQYF. CDR3 sequence (DNA): TGTGCCAGCAGAGGAGACAGGGCCTACGAGCAGTACTTC. Combining the CDR3 with reference TRBV28 and TRBJ2-7 gives the whole variable domain DVKVTQSSRYLVKRTGEKVFLECVQDMDHENMFWYRQDPGLGLRLIYFSYDVKMKEKGDIPEGYSVSREKKERFSLILESASTNQTSMYLCASRGDRAYEQYFGPGTRLTVT.

The chain has TRBV4-2 and TRBJ2-7; D is unclear. The CDR3 runs 13 residues. Trimming took 0 bases from V and 5 from J, leaving 8 bases between them. Per the germline V gene, CDR1 is LGHNA and CDR2 is YNFKEQ. CDR3 coding DNA: TGTGCCAGCAGCCAAGACCACTACCACGAGCAGTACTTC. Translating gives CASSQDHYHEQYF.

The sample holds a few counts of this clonotype. This chain links TRBV10-1 with TRBJ1-1, with D possibly TRBD1 on 5 matching bases. CDR3 size: 14 residues. V was pared by 0 bases and J by 9 bases, with 14 bases between. Germline-derived CDR1 and CDR2 are WNHNN and SYGVQD (reference sequence). CDR3 sequence (DNA): TGCGCCAGCAGTGAGTCGCACAGGCCCGGTCAAGCTTTCTTT. This encodes CASSESHRPGQAFF.

In this sample, this clonotype turned up a few times. The rearrangement links TRBV20-1 to TRBJ2-1; tentatively, D is TRBD1 or TRBD2 (5 bases each). This CDR3 region has 14 residues. Trimming cost V 2 bases and J 0 bases, with 8 bases left between them. The germline V gene encodes CDR1 DFQATT and CDR2 SNEGSKA (reference sequence). The CDR3 loop is CSARRGPSYNEQFF. The CDR3 nucleotides read TGCAGTGCTAGACGGGGACCCTCCTACAATGAGCAGTTCTTC.

This clonotype was counted between two and nine times. J is TRBJ1-4 and V is TRBV6-5; 7 bases are a match to TRBD1. The length of the CDR3 is 16 residues. The germline V gene has CDR1 MNHEY and CDR2 SVGAGI. Germline trimming cut 3 bases from V and 5 bases from J; bases unmatched to any gene: 9. The CDR3 DNA reads TGTGCCAGCAGTTATACGGGGACAGTGGGGAATGAAAAACTGTTTTTT. As protein: CASSYTGTVGNEKLFF.

There are many counts of this clonotype. The chain has TRBV7-9 and TRBJ1-1; D gene ambiguous. V was pared by 3 bases and J by 5 bases, with 10 bases between. CDR3 length: 13 residues. Germline CDR1 reads SEHNR; CDR2 reads FQNEAQ (reference sequence). The CDR3 protein is CASSFPPITEAFF. CDR3 nucleotides: TGTGCCAGCAGCTTCCCGCCCATAACTGAAGCTTTCTTT.

This clonotype was observed a handful of times. The chain is built from TRBV6-5 and TRBJ1-3, with D tentatively TRBD1 (6 bases). CDR1 is MNHEY, CDR2 SVGAGI, per germline. V lost 1 base to trimming and J lost 0 bases, with 13 bases between them. This CDR3 has 17 residues. In DNA form, the CDR3 reads TGTGCCAGCAGTTACTGGACAGAAGGTATCTCTGGAAACACCATATATTTT. Protein product: CASSYWTEGISGNTIYF.

This chain connects TRBV2 to TRBJ1-5, with D unresolved. Trimming took 3 bases from V and 0 from J, leaving 6 bases between them. CDR1 and CDR2 from the germline V gene are SNHLY and FYNNEI. The CDR3 is made up of 14 amino acids. CDR3 in amino acids: CASSEFYSNQPQHF. In nucleotides, the CDR3 is TGTGCCAGCAGTGAGTTTTATAGCAATCAGCCCCAGCATTTT.

This clonotype turned up a few times. The chain is built from TRBV6-1 and TRBJ2-5; tentatively, D is TRBD2 (5 bases). Germline CDR1 reads MNHNS; CDR2 reads SASEGT. Trimming cost V 6 bases and J 2 bases, with 19 bases left between them. The CDR3 has 16 amino acids. CDR3 sequence reads: CASSVPQLGGQETQYF. Written as DNA, the CDR3 is TGTGCCAGCAGCGTCCCCCAACTAGGCGGGCAAGAGACCCAGTACTTC.

V and J are TRBV5-6 and TRBJ2-1; the D gene is possibly TRBD2 (7 bases). The ends were cut back, 4 bases at V and 0 bases at J, with 14 bases in the middle. This CDR3 is built from 16 residues. Germline V CDR1 and CDR2: SGHDT, YYEEEE. The CDR3 protein is CASSPVAGASYNEQFF. The CDR3 DNA sequence: TGTGCCAGCAGCCCTGTGGCGGGGGCCTCCTACAATGAGCAGTTCTTC.

This clonotype has more than one count but fewer than ten. J is TRBJ1-1 and V is TRBV12-3 or TRBV12-4; D is uncertain. Trimming cost V 3 bases and J 4 bases, with 0 bases left between them. The CDR3 is 10 residues long. The CDR3 DNA is TGTGCCAGCAGTTTCACTGAAGCTTTCTTT. Its translation: CASSFTEAFF.

This clonotype was found a few times. The rearrangement uses TRBV29-1 and TRBJ2-3; D possibly corresponds to TRBD1 (5 bases). CDR3 size: 14 residues. V lost 6 bases, J lost 2 bases, and 15 bases lay in between. The V gene's germline CDR1 is SQVTM and CDR2 ANQGSEA. CDR3 coding DNA: TGCAGCGTGTCTATGGGGCTGAACACAGATACGCAGTATTTT. It is translated as CSVSMGLNTDTQYF.

The chain recombines TRBV3-2 with TRBJ2-1; the listed D gene, TRBD1, was not tested against the DNA. TRBV3-2 is a listed pseudogene. This CDR3 has 17 residues. Written as DNA, the CDR3 is TGTGCCAGAACAACAATGGGACAGGGAATACCCTACAATGAGCAGTTCTTC. Residues: CARTTMGQGIPYNEQFF.